The 10 T cell receptor beta chains in this list originate from one sample, sequenced in a study of early T cells in non-severe SARS-CoV-2 infection. TCRdb recomputed calls from the 5' RACE reads with MiXCR, one row per CDR3 protein. The sample has some 66,000 distinct CDR3 sequences; 9.1% are singletons. Source material: whole blood. The receptor set was obtained from an adult who was a healthcare worker with PCR-confirmed SARS-CoV-2 infection or an uninfected control (not recorded which).

The V gene is TRBV11-3, the J gene TRBJ2-1, with no clear D. The CDR3 loop spans 14 amino acids. Trimming removed 3 bases at V and 9 bases at J, with 15 bases between. Germline-derived CDR1 and CDR2 are SGHNT and YENEEA. CDR3 in amino acids: CASSFEGGDTEQFF. In DNA, the CDR3 is TGTGCCAGCAGCTTCGAAGGTGGAGATACTGAGCAGTTCTTC.

This clonotype was observed a handful of times. J is TRBJ2-5 and V is TRBV7-3, with D tentatively TRBD2 (6 bases). V lost 5 bases to trimming and J lost 2 bases, with 9 bases between them. In germline, CDR1 is SGHTA, CDR2 FQGTGA. The CDR3 length is 13 residues. CDR3 residues: CASSKGTQETQYF. The CDR3 nucleotides are TGTGCCAGCAGCAAAGGGACTCAAGAGACCCAGTACTTC.

This clonotype showed up just a few times. The CDR3 loop reads CASSLVGQGITEAFF. The CDR3 nucleotides are TGCGCCAGCAGCTTGGTGGGACAGGGAATCACTGAAGCTTTCTTT. J is TRBJ1-1 and V is TRBV5-1, with 9 positions matching TRBD1. Germline lookup yields CDR1 SGHRS and CDR2 YFSETQ. The trim removed 0 bases at V and 4 bases at J, leaving 4 bases unmatched. This CDR3 is built from 15 residues.

This clonotype turned up a few times. V gene TRBV7-3 combines with J gene TRBJ2-1; D is possibly TRBD2 (5 bases). The ends were cut back, 2 bases at V and 8 bases at J, with 19 bases in the middle. Germline V CDR1 and CDR2: SGHTA, FQGTGA. This CDR3 is built from 16 residues. CDR3 sequence reads: CASSLSARPGSHEQFF. The CDR3 DNA is TGTGCCAGCAGCTTATCGGCCAGGCCGGGGAGTCATGAGCAGTTCTTC.

This clonotype was observed a handful of times. The V gene is TRBV20-1, the J gene TRBJ2-7; D not certain. CDR3 length: 10 residues. V was cut by 7 bases and J by 3 bases, with 7 bases left in between. Germline CDR1 is DFQATT and CDR2 is SNEGSKA (reference sequence). CDR3 residues: CSVPDYEQYF. CDR3 DNA: TGCAGTGTTCCGGACTACGAGCAGTACTTC.

This clonotype showed up just a few times. This sequence joins TRBV2 and TRBJ2-1, with D hard to call. V lost 7 bases, J lost 6 bases, and 13 bases lay in between. Germline CDR1 SNHLY, CDR2 FYNNEI. This CDR3 contains 13 residues. DNA of the CDR3: TGTGCCAGCATAGCCTCAAGCGCCAATGAGCAGTTCTTC. It codes for CASIASSANEQFF.

For this clonotype: A single base separates this from a much larger clone, so it may be a read error. The chain has TRBV4-1 and TRBJ1-1; tentative D call: TRBD1 (6 bases). Germline CDR1 and CDR2: MGHRA and YSYEKL. CDR3 length: 16 residues. Written as DNA, the CDR3 is TGCGTCAGCAGCCAATTGGCAGGGGAACTGAACACTGAAGCTTTCTTT. Protein sequence: CVSSQLAGELNTEAFF.

This clonotype was seen a few times. This chain connects TRBV6-5 to TRBJ2-4; 7 nucleotides match TRBD2. Germline V gene lookup returns CDR1 MNHEY and CDR2 SVGAGI. This CDR3 is built from 17 residues. The junction had 11 bases not matched to a gene; V was cut back by 6 bases and J by 0 bases. CDR3 sequence (DNA): TGTGCCAGCAGCCCCTGGGCGGGAGAAGGAGCCAAAAACATTCAGTACTTC. This gives the protein CASSPWAGEGAKNIQYF.

This sequence joins TRBV4-2 and TRBJ1-1, with unresolved D. The CDR3 runs to 14 residues. The germline gives CDR1 LGHNA, CDR2 YNFKEQ. V was cut by 0 bases and J by 7 bases, with 12 bases left in between. The DNA for the CDR3 is TGTGCCAGCAGCCAAGATCTCCCGCCGGGTGAAGCTTTCTTT. Encoded protein: CASSQDLPPGEAFF.

This clonotype was seen many times. CDR3 sequence reads: CSVLTASLSGEQYF. The CDR3 nucleotides read TGCAGTGTTTTGACGGCGAGTCTATCAGGCGAGCAGTACTTC. V and J are TRBV20-1 and TRBJ2-7; D call uncertain. The germline V and J ends were trimmed by 7 bases and 6 bases, with 22 bases remaining between them. The CDR3 consists of 14 residues. CDR1 is DFQATT and CDR2 is SNEGSKA in the germline V gene (reference sequence).